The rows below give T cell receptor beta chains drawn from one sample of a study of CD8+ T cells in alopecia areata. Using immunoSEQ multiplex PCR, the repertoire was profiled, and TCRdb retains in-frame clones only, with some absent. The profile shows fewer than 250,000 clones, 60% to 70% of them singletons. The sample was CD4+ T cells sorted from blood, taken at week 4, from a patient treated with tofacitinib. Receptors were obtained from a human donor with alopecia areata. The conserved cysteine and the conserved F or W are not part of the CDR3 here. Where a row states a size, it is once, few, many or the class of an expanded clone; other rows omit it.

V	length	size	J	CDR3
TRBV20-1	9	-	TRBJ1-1	SAKVNTEAF
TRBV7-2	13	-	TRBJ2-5	ASSYRSGNGETQY
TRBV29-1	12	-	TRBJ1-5	SVGKQGPDQPQH
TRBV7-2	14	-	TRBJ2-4	ASSLAQGWAKNIQY
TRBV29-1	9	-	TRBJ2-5	SLIRVETQY
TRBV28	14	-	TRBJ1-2	ASSLASLGQGHGYT
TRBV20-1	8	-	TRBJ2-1	SGVKGEQF
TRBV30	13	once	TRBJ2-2	AWSRDSYNTGELF
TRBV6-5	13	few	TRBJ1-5	ASRPSTLLTVPQH
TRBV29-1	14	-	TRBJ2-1	SVVPLKGGAGDEQF
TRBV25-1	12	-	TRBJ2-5	ASTKAGSDETQY
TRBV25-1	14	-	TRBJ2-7	ASSPRGGSWSYEQY
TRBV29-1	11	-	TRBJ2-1	SARLAAYNEQF
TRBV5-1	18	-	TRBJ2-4	ASSSPPGGGGPKGKNIQY
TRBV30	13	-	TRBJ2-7	AWSVPMPQTYEQY
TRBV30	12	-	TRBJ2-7	AWNPGLAFYEQY
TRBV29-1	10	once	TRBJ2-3	SVGSGTDTQY
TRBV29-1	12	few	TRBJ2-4	SVAPSGSRDIQY
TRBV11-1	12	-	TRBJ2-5	ASSLGLAPETQY
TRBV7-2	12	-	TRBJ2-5	ASSVTGGEETQY
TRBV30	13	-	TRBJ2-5	AWSGWPGGRETQY
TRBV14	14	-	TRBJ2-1	ASSPFGGAPYNEQF
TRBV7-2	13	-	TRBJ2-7	ASSLALGGTYEQY
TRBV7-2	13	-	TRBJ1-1	ASSLEARRDTEAF
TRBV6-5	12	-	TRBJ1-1	ASSTSGTLGEAF
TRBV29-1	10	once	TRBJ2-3	SVEEDTDTQY
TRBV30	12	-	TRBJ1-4	AWSRMGTNEKLF
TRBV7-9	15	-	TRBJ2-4	ASSAGPRGETKNIQY
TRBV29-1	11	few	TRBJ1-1	SVEAGRNTEAF
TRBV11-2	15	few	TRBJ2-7	ASSFPYGGRDAYEQY
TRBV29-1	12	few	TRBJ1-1	SAGGLVAYTEAF
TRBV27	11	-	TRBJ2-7	ASRWQGQGEQY
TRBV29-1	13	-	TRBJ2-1	SVSTSGIKYNEQF
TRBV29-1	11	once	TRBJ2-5	SVGPGWQETQY
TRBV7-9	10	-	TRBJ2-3	ASSRGPDTQY
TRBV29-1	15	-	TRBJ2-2	SVELVAGGPWTGELF
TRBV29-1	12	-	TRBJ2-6	SVDSRSGANVLT
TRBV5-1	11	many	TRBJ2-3	ASSKQGADTQY
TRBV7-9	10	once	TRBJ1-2	ASSLQNYGYT
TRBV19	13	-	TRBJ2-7	ASSPEGGRGYEQY
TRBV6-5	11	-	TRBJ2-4	ASSRAGAHNQY
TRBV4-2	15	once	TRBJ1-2	ASSQDLMDPLGYGYT
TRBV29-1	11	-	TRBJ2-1	SGTGGSYNEQF
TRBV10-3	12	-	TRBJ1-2	AITMTGDNYGYT
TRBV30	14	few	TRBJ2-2	AWNAIAGTNTGELF
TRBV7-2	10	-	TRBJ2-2	ASSSDTGELF
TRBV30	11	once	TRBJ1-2	AWSEDRGNGYT
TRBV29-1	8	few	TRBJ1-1	SAKDREAF
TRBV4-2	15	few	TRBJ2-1	ASSQDLIIEGLDEQF
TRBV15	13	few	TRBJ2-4	ATSRDSRVGDIQY
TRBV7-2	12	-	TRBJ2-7	ASSLAPQYYEQY
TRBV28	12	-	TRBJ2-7	ASSLGQGAYEQY
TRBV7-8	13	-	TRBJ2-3	ASSYLAELTDTQY
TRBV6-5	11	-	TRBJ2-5	ASKGQGTETQY
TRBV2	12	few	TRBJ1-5	ASRDGRDLGPQH
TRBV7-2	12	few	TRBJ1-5	ASSLSAGGQPQH
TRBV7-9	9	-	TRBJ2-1	ASSSRQEQF
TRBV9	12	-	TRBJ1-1	ASSAAGERTEAF
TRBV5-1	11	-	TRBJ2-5	ASSLAWQETQY
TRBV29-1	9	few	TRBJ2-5	SGGEGETQY